This TCR beta chain was identified in a study of T cell responses to AZD1222 COVID-19 vaccine. Study-level points and caveats: The breadth and depth of Spike-specific TCRs increased once two AZD1222 doses had been given. At 160-218 and 743-854, vaccine-associated CD4 TCRs were dominant, and they spanned spike. Nearly half of the spike-specific TCRs reportedly recognize variant regions that carry no mutations. Seropositive AZD1222 recipients at baseline numbered only five or six.

Trimming stripped 8 bases from V and 3 bases from J, with 11 bases between. Germline-derived CDR1 and CDR2 are MNHEY and SVGAGI. This CDR3 spans 13 amino acids. This clone has just one count. Antigen: not known. Libraries were prepared by immunoSEQ multiplex PCR; TCRdb keeps only in-frame clonotypes and omits some of them. The sample shows some 190,000 clones, roughly 94% of them seen only once. The rearrangement uses TRBV6-5 and TRBJ2-1; no clear D gene. The sample in question was peripheral blood, obtained 28 days after the second dose of the MenACWY control vaccine. This clonotype was obtained from an adult who received the MenACWY meningococcal vaccine as a control. This chain's CDR3 is CASGTGFYNEQFF. The CDR3, as DNA: TGTGCCAGCGGCACGGGTTTCTACAATGAGCAGTTCTTC.